The 10 T cell receptor beta chains listed next were all sequenced from one sample in a study of T cell changes during pregnancy in multiple sclerosis. Generated by immunoSEQ multiplex PCR, the TCRdb table keeps only in-frame clones and is missing some. The repertoire holds fewer than 80,000 clones, with 85% to 95% as singletons. Sequenced material: peripheral blood, taken in the third trimester of pregnancy. The receptor source for this set is a female donor in good health, enrolled as a control in a pregnancy study.

CDR3 coding DNA: TGTGCCATCAGTGAGCCGATGGGACTTTCGGAGACAGATACGCAGTATTTT. This translates into CAISEPMGLSETDTQYF. The V and J genes are TRBV10-3 and TRBJ2-3; D is possibly TRBD2 (6 bases). The CDR3 has 17 amino acids. From germline, CDR1 is ENHRY and CDR2 SYGVKD. Trimming left V 2 bases short and J 3 bases short, with 18 bases between.

This rearrangement joins TRBV4-2 to TRBJ2-3, with 8 bases aligning to TRBD2. CDR3 length: 15 residues. V dropped 2 bases and J dropped 5; count of bases not matched to a gene: 6. Germline lookup yields CDR1 LGHNA and CDR2 YNFKEQ. The CDR3 nucleotides are TGTGCCAGCAGCCAAATCGGGAGGGCCGGAGATACGCAGTATTTT. Translation: CASSQIGRAGDTQYF.

The genes are TRBV18 and TRBJ1-3, with TRBD1 as a possible D gene (5 bases). Germline V gives CDR1 KGHSH, CDR2 LQKENI. Trimming removed 3 bases from V and 9 bases from J, with 15 bases in between. The CDR3 loop spans 14 amino acids. The CDR3 bases are TGTGCCAGCTCACCGGACACGGCTGGTGGCACCATATATTTT. Residues: CASSPDTAGGTIYF.

J is TRBJ2-3 and V is TRBV7-2, with a possible D match to TRBD1 (5 bases). The CDR3 runs 14 residues. V was pared by 1 base and J by 4 bases, with 9 bases between. Per germline, CDR1 SGHTA and CDR2 FQGNSA. CDR3 in amino acids: CASSLGRVPDTQYF. As DNA, the CDR3 is TGTGCCAGCAGCTTAGGCAGGGTCCCAGATACGCAGTATTTT.

This chain joins TRBV5-1 and TRBJ2-3; 8 bases fit TRBD2. This CDR3 contains 18 residues. Germline V gene data show CDR1 as SGHRS and CDR2 as YFSETQ. V lost 4 bases to trimming and J lost 2 bases; unmatched junction nucleotides: 15. The CDR3: CASSILVRGGTITDTQYF. Here the CDR3 DNA reads TGCGCCAGCAGCATCCTAGTCCGCGGGGGGACAATCACAGATACGCAGTATTTT.

The gene calls are TRBV9 and TRBJ2-1, with 13 bases fitting TRBD2. The CDR3 contains 16 residues. Germline-derived CDR1 and CDR2 are SGDLS and YYNGEE. V was clipped by 4 bases and J by 8 bases; unmatched bases: 9. The CDR3 loop is CASSSSGTSGIYEQFF. The CDR3 nucleotides are TGTGCCAGCAGCTCATCCGGGACTAGCGGGATCTATGAGCAGTTCTTC.

The chain links TRBV5-1 to TRBJ1-4, with D possibly TRBD1 on 6 matching bases. This CDR3 is 14 amino acids long. The V and J ends lost 2 bases and 3 bases respectively, with 8 bases between them. Germline V lookup: CDR1 SGHRS, CDR2 YFSETQ. DNA for the CDR3: TGCGCCAGCAGCTTTGGACAGCCTAATGAAAAACTGTTTTTT. Encoded protein: CASSFGQPNEKLFF.

Only a few counts were recorded for this clone. The V and J genes are TRBV6-5 and TRBJ1-1, with TRBD1 matching over 7 bases. The CDR3 has 15 amino acids. Per the germline V gene, CDR1 is MNHEY and CDR2 is SVGAGI. V dropped 0 bases and J dropped 1; count of bases not matched to a gene: 2. In DNA form, the CDR3 reads TGTGCCAGCAGTTACTCGAACAGGGGGAACACTGAAGCTTTCTTT. Encoded protein: CASSYSNRGNTEAFF.

The chain links TRBV30 to TRBJ2-1; D is unclear. The V gene's germline CDR1 is GTSNPN and CDR2 SVGIG (reference sequence). V lost 4 bases and J lost 0, with 7 bases in between. The CDR3 length is 13 residues. CDR3 sequence (DNA): TGTGCCTGGATGTTGAGCTCCTACAATGAGCAGTTCTTC. Translated, it gives CAWMLSSYNEQFF.

The chain has TRBV6-5 and TRBJ2-6; D uncertain. This CDR3 has 15 residues. CDR1 and CDR2 (germline): MNHEY, SVGAGI. Trimming pared 5 bases from V and 0 bases from J, leaving 8 bases between. CDR3 protein: CASSPWSSGANVLTF. The CDR3 coding sequence is TGTGCCAGCAGTCCCTGGAGCTCTGGGGCCAACGTCCTGACTTTC.